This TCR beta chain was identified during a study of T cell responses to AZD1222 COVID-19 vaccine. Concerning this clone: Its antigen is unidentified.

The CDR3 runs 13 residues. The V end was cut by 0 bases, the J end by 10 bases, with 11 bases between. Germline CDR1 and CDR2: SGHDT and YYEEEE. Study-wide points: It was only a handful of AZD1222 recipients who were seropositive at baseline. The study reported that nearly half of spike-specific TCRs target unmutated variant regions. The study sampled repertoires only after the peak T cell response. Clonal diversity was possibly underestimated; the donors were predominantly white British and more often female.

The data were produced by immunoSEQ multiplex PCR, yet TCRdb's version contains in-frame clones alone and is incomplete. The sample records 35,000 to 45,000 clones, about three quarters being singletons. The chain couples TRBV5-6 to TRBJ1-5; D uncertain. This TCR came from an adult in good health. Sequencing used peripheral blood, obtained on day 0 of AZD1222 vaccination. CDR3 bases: TGTGCCAGCAGCTTGGACCCGGGTCAACCCCAGCATTTT. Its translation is CASSLDPGQPQHF.